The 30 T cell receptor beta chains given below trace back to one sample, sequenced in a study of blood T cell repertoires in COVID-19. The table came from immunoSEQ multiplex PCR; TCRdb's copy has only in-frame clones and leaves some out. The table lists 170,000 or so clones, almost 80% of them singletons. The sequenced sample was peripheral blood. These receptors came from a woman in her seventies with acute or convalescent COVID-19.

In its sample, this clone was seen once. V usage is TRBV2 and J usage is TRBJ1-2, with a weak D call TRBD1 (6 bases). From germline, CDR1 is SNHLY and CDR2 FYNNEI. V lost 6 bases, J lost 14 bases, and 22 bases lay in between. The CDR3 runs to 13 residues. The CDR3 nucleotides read TGTGCCAGCAGGGAAACTCAGGGGTCGATTGAAACCTTC. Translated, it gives CASRETQGSIETF.

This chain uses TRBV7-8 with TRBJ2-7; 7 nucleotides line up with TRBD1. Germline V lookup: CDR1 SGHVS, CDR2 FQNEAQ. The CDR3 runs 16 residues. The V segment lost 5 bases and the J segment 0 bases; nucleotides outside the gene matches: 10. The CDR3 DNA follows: TGTGCCAGCAGCGTGCGAGGGACAGCCAGCTCCTACGAGCAGTACTTC. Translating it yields CASSVRGTASSYEQYF.

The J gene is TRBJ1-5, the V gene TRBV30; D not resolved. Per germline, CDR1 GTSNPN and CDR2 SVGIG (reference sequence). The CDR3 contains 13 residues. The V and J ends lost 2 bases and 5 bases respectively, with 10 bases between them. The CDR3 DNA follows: TGTGCCTGGAGTCTCGCGGAACATCAGCCCCAGCATTTT. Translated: CAWSLAEHQPQHF.

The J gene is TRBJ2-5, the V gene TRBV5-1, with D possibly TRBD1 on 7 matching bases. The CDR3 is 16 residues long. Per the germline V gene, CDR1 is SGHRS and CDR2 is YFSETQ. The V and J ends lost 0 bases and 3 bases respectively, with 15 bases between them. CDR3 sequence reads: CASSLGAGGSKETQYF. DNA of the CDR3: TGCGCCAGCAGCTTGGGGGCAGGGGGGTCCAAAGAGACCCAGTACTTC.

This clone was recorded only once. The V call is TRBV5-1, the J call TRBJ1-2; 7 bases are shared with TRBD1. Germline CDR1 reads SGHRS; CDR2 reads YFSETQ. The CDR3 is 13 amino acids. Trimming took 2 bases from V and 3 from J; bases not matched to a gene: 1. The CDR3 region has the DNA TGCGCCAGCAGCTTTACAGGGGACTATGGCTACACCTTC. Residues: CASSFTGDYGYTF. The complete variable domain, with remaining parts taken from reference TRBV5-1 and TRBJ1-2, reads KAGVTQTPRYLIKTRGQQVTLSCSPISGHRSVSWYQQTPGQGLQFLFEYFSETQRNKGNFPGRFSGRQFSNSRSEMNVSTLELGDSALYLCASSFTGDYGYTFGSGTRLTVV.

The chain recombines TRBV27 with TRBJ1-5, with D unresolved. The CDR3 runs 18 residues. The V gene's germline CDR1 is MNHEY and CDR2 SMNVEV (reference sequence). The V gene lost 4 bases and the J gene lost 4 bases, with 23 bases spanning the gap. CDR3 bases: TGTGCCAGCAGTTCCACCCGCGGGGTGAGCCGTGTAAATCAGCCCCAGCATTTT. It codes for CASSSTRGVSRVNQPQHF.

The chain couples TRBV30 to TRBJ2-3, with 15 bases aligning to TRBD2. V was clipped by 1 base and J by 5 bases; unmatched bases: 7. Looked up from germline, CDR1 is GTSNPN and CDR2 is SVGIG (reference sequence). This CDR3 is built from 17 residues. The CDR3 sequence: CAWSDRTSGRAIDTQYF. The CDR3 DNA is TGTGCCTGGAGTGACAGGACTAGCGGGAGGGCCATAGATACGCAGTATTTT.

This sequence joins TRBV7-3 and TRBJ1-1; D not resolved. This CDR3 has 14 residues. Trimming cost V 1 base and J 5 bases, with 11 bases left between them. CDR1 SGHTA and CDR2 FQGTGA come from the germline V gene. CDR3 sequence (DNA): TGTGCCAGCAGCTTAAACGGCGGAGGGACTGAAGCTTTCTTT. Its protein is CASSLNGGGTEAFF.

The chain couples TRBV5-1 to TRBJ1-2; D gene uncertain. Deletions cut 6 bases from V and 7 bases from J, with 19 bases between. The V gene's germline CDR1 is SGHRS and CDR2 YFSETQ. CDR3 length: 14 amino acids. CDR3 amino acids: CASKPGTASGGYTF. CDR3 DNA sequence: TGCGCCAGCAAGCCGGGAACAGCCTCTGGTGGCTACACCTTC.

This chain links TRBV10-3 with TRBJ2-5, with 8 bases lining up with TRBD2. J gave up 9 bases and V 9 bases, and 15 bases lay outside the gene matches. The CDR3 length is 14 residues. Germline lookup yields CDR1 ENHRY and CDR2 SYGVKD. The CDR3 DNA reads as TGTGCCATTGGGGAGCGGGAGTCGGGGGCGGCCCAGTACTTC. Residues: CAIGERESGAAQYF.

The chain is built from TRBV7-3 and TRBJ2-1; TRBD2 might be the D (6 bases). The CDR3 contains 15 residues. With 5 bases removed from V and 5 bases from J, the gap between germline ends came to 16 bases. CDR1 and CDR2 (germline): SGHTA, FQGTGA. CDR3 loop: CASSIVASANNEQFF. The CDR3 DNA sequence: TGTGCCAGCAGCATCGTGGCTAGCGCAAACAATGAGCAGTTCTTC.

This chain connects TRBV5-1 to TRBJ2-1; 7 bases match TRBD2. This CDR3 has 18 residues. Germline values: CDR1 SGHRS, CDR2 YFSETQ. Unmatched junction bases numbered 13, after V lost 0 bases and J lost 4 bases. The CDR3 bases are TGCGCCAGCAGCTTGGACCGATCTCTAGCGGCCATATACAATGAGCAGTTCTTC. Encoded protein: CASSLDRSLAAIYNEQFF.

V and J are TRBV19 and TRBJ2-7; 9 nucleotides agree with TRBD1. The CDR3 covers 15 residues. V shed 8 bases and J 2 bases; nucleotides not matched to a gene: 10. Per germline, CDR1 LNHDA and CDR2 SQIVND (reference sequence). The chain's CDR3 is CASSGDRASPYEQYF. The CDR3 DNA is TGTGCCAGTTCGGGGGACAGGGCTTCACCCTACGAGCAGTACTTC.

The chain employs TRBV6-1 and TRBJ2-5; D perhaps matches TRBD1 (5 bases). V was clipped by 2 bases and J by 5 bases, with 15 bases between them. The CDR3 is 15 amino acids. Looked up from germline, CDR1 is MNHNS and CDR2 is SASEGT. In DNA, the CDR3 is TGTGCCAGCAGTGAAAACCAGGGCTTGGGGGAGACCCAGTACTTC. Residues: CASSENQGLGETQYF.

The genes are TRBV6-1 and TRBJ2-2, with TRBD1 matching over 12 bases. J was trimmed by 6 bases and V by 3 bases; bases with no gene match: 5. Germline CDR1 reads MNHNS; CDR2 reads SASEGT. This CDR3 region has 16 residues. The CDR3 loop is CASSDRDRGRAGELFF. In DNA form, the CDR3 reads TGTGCCAGCAGTGACCGGGACAGGGGGCGCGCCGGGGAGCTGTTTTTT.

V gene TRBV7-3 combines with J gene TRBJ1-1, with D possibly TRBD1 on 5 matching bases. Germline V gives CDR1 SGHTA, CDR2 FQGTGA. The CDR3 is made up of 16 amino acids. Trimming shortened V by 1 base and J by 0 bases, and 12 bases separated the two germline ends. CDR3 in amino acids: CASSLIGALMNTEAFF. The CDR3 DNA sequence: TGTGCCAGCAGCTTAATTGGGGCCCTCATGAACACTGAAGCTTTCTTT.

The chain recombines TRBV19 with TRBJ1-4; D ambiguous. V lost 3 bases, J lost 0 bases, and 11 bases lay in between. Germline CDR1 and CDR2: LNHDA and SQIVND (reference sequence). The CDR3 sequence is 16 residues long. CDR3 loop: CASSILTSTTNEKLFF. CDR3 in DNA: TGTGCCAGTAGTATCCTTACATCGACAACTAATGAAAAACTGTTTTTT.

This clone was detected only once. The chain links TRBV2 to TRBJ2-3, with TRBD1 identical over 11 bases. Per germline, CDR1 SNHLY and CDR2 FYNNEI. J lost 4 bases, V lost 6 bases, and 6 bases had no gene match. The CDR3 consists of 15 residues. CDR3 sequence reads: CASRAGTGGADTQYF. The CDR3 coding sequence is TGTGCCAGCAGGGCCGGGACAGGGGGGGCAGATACGCAGTATTTT.

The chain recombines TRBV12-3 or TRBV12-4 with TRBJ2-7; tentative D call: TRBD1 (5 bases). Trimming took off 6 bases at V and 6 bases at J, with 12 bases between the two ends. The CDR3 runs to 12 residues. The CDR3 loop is CASRGKRGEQYF. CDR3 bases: TGTGCCAGCAGGGGGAAAAGGGGCGAGCAGTACTTC.

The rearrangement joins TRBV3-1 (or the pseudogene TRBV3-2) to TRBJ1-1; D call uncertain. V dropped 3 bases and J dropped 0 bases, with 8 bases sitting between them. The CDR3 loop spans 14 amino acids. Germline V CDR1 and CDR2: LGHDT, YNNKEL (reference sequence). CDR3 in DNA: TGTGCCAGCAGCCACGGACTGTTGAACACTGAAGCTTTCTTT. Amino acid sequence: CASSHGLLNTEAFF.

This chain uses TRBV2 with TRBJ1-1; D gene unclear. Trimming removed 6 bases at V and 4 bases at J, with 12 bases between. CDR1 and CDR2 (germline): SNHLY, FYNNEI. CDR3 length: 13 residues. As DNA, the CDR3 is TGTGCCAGCAGACTCAACGAGCGCACTGAAGCTTTCTTT. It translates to CASRLNERTEAFF.

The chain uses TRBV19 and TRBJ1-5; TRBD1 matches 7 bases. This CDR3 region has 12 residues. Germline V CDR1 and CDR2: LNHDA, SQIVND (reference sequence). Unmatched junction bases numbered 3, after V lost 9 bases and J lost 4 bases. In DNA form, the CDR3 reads TGTGCCAGCCGACAGGGTAATCAGCCCCAGCATTTT. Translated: CASRQGNQPQHF.

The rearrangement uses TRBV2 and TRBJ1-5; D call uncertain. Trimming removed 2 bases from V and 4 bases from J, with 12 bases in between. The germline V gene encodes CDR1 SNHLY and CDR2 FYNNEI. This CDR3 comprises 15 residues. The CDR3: CASSELRGSNQPQHF. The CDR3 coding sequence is TGTGCCAGCAGTGAATTACGAGGCAGTAATCAGCCCCAGCATTTT. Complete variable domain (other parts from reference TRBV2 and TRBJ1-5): EPEVTQTPSHQVTQMGQEVILRCVPISNHLYFYWYRQILGQKVEFLVSFYNNEISEKSEIFDDQFSVERPDGSNFTLKIRSTKLEDSAMYFCASSELRGSNQPQHFGDGTRLSIL.

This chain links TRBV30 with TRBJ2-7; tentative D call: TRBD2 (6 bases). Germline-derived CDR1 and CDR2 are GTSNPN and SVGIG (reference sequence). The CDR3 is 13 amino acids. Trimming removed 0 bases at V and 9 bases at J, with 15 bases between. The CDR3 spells CAWSVRGTDGQYF. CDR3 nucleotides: TGTGCCTGGAGTGTACGCGGGACCGATGGGCAGTACTTC.

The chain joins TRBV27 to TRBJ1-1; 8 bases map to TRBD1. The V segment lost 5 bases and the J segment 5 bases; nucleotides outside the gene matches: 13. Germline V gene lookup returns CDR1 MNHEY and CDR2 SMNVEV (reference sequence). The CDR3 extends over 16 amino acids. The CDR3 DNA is TGTGCCAGCAGTAACGGACCGGGACAGGTTAGGACTGAAGCTTTCTTT. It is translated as CASSNGPGQVRTEAFF.

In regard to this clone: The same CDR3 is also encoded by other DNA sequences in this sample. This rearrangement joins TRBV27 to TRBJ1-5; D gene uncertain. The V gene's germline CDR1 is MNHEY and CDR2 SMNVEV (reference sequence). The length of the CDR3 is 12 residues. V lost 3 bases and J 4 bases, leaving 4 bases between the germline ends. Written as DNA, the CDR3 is TGTGCCAGCAGTTTTATAAATCAGCCCCAGCATTTT. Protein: CASSFINQPQHF.

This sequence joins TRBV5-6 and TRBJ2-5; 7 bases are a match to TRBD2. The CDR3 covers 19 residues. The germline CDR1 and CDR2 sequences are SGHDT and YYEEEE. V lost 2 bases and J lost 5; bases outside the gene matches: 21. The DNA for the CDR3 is TGTGCCAGCAGCTTTTCGCCGGTCGTAGGGGCGGGGGATTTCGAGACCCAGTACTTC. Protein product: CASSFSPVVGAGDFETQYF.

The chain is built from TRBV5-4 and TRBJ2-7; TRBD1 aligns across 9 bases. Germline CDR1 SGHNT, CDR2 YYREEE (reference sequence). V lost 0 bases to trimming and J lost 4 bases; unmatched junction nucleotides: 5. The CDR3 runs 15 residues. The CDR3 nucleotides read TGTGCCAGCAGCTTGGGAGACAGGGGGATGTACGAGCAGTACTTC. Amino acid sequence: CASSLGDRGMYEQYF.

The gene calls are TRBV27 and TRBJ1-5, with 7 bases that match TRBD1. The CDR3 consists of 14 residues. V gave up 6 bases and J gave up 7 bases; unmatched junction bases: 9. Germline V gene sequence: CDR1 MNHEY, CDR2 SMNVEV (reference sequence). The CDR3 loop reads CASRLTGEFQPQHF. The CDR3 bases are TGTGCCAGCAGACTTACAGGGGAATTCCAGCCCCAGCATTTT.

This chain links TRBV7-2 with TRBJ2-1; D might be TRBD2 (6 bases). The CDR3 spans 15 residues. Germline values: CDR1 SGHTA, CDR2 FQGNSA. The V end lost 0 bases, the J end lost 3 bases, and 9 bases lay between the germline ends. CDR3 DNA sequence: TGTGCCAGCAGCTTAGCGCTCGGGGGCTACAATGAGCAGTTCTTC. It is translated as CASSLALGGYNEQFF.